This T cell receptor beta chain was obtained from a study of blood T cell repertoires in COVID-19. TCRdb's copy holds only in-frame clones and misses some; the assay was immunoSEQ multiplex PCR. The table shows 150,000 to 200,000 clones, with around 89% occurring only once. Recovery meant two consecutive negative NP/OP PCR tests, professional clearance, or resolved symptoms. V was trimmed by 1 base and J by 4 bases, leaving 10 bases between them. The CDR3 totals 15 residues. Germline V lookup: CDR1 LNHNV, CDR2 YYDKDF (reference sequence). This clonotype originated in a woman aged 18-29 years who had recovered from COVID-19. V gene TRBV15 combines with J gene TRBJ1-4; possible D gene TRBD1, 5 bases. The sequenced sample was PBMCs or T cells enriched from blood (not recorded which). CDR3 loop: CATSRAGGINEKLFF. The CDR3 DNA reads TGTGCCACCAGCAGAGCGGGGGGAATTAATGAAAAACTGTTTTTT.